This is a list of T cell receptor beta chains from one sample in a study of CD8 T cells in ankylosing spondylitis. TCRdb fed the 5' RACE reads into MiXCR, producing one record per CDR3 protein. The table has 26,000 or so distinct CDR3 sequences, approximately 7.9% seen once. Sequenced input: blood. These receptors all stem from a male donor with ankylosing spondylitis or in good health (not recorded which). The CDR3 runs from the conserved cysteine through the conserved F or W. Each record gives: V gene, D gene, clone size, J gene, CDR3 DNA, CDR3 protein. A D gene is named only where the DNA matches it firmly. Only part of the rows carry a size: once, few, many, or a class if the clone is expanded.

TRBV27	TRBD2	many	TRBJ2-7	TGTGCCAGCAGTTTACGGCGGGAGATCTCCGAGCAGTACTTC	CASSLRREISEQYF
TRBV11-3	TRBD1	-	TRBJ2-2	TGTGCCAGCAGTATTAGCACAGGGGCCGGGGAGCTGTTTTTT	CASSISTGAGELFF
TRBV29-1	-	-	TRBJ2-7	TGCAGCGGGGGAGTGAGGGACGAGCAGTACTTC	CSGGVRDEQYF
TRBV25-1	TRBD1	few	TRBJ1-4	TGTGCCAGCAGTGAAAGAAGGGGGCCTGGTGAAAAACTGTTTTTT	CASSERRGPGEKLFF
TRBV5-1	-	many	TRBJ2-3	TGCGCCAGCAGCTTGGACCTAGCTACGGATACGCAGTATTTT	CASSLDLATDTQYF
TRBV7-2	TRBD1	-	TRBJ1-4	TGTGCCAGCAGCTCCCAGGGACAGACGGGAAAACTGTTTTTT	CASSSQGQTGKLFF
TRBV10-3	TRBD1	medium-sized	TRBJ2-2	TGTGCCATAAGATCCGGGACAGGGGGCGCGGCCGGGGAGCTGTTTTTT	CAIRSGTGGAAGELFF
TRBV5-1	-	-	TRBJ2-5	TGCGCCAGCAGCTCAACGTTCGGGGGCGGACAAGAGACCCAGTACTTC	CASSSTFGGGQETQYF
TRBV29-1	-	few	TRBJ1-4	TGCAGCGTTGAAGACAGGTTTGAAAAACTGTTTTTT	CSVEDRFEKLFF
TRBV5-6	-	-	TRBJ2-2	TGTGCCAGCAGCTTGGCCCAGCGGCTGAACACCGGGGAGCTGTTTTTT	CASSLAQRLNTGELFF
TRBV7-9	TRBD2	few	TRBJ2-1	TGTGCCAGCAGCTTAGCGCGGGGGGCCCCGTACAATGAGCAGTTCTTC	CASSLARGAPYNEQFF
TRBV20-1	TRBD2	many	TRBJ2-4	TGCAGTGCCGAAGCGGGGCTAGCCAAAAACATTCAGTACTTC	CSAEAGLAKNIQYF
TRBV9	-	-	TRBJ2-2	TGTGCCAGCACAGGACCTTCGAACACCGGGGAGCTGTTTTTT	CASTGPSNTGELFF
TRBV11-2	TRBD2	few	TRBJ2-4	TGTGCCAGCAGCTTAGGGGGACTGAGCGGGAGAGTCAAAAACATTCAGTACTTC	CASSLGGLSGRVKNIQYF
TRBV20-1	-	-	TRBJ2-3	TGCAGTGGTTCGGGAGTTGCAGATACGCAGTATTTT	CSGSGVADTQYF
TRBV20-1	TRBD2	-	TRBJ2-1	TGCAGTGCTATAGGGGCAGGACTAGCGGTCTACAATGAGCAGTTCTTC	CSAIGAGLAVYNEQFF
TRBV29-1	-	few	TRBJ2-5	TGCAGCGTTGAGAGTCAGGGGGGAGAGACCCAGTACTTC	CSVESQGGETQYF